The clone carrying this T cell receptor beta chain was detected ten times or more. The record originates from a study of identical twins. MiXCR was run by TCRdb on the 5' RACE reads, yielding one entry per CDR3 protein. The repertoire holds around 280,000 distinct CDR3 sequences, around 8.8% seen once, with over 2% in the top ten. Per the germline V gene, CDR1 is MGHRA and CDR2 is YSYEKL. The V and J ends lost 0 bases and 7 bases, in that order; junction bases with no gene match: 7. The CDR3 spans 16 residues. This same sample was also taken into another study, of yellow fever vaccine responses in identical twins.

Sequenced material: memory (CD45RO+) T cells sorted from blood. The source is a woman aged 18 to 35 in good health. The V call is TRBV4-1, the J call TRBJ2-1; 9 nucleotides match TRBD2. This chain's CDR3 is CASSQEGLAIGNEQFF. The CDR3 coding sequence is TGCGCCAGCAGCCAAGAAGGACTAGCGATTGGGAATGAGCAGTTCTTC.